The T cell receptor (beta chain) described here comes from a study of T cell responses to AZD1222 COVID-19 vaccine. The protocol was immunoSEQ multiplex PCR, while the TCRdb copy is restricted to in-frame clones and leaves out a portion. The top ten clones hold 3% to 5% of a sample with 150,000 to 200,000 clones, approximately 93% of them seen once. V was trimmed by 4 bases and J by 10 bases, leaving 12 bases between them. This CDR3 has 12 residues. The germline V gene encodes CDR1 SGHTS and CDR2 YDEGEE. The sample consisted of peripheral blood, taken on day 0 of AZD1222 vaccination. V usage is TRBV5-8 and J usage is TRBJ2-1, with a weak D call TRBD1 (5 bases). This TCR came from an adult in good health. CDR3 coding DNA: TGTGCCAGCAGCATGGGGCGTCTAGAGCAGTTCTTC. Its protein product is CASSMGRLEQFF.